The 6 T cell receptor beta chains given below trace back to one sample, sequenced in a study of T-cell reconstitution after alpha-beta-depleted transplantation in children. Using unique molecular identifiers, the investigators prepared the TCRbeta library. Using its own MiXCR run on the PCR reads, TCRdb lists one record per CDR3 protein. This table has 700,000 to 950,000 distinct CDR3 sequences, approximately 15% appearing once. The sequences come from PBMCs, mostly from graft donor cells, collected 360 days after TCRalphabeta/CD19-depleted stem cell transplant. These TCRs come from a male patient aged 5 to 17 who had a stem cell transplant for acute lymphoblastic leukemia, so the T cells may come from the graft donor.

This clonotype was detected a few times. V is TRBV5-1 and J is TRBJ2-7, with 12 bases lining up with TRBD2. V was pared by 0 bases and J by 0 bases, with 7 bases of the junction left unmatched. Per the germline V gene, CDR1 is SGHRS and CDR2 is YFSETQ. The CDR3 contains 18 residues. The CDR3 DNA is TGCGCCAGCAGCTTGGAAACTAGCGGGAGGCCCATCTCCTACGAGCAGTACTTC. It yields the protein CASSLETSGRPISYEQYF. Based on the CDR3 plus reference TRBV5-1 and TRBJ2-7, the full variable domain is KAGVTQTPRYLIKTRGQQVTLSCSPISGHRSVSWYQQTPGQGLQFLFEYFSETQRNKGNFPGRFSGRQFSNSRSEMNVSTLELGDSALYLCASSLETSGRPISYEQYFGPGTRLTVT.

The rearrangement uses TRBV24-1 and TRBJ1-5, with 7 bases that match TRBD1. This CDR3 is built from 12 residues. CDR1 and CDR2 from the germline V gene are KGHDR and SFDVKD. J was trimmed by 11 bases and V by 4 bases; bases with no gene match: 4. The CDR3 region has the DNA TGTGCCACCAGTGACCCCAGGGGGGCCCAGCATTTT. This encodes CATSDPRGAQHF.

The gene calls are TRBV19 and TRBJ2-1; TRBD2 is a possible D gene (5 bases). CDR1 is LNHDA, CDR2 SQIVND, per germline (reference sequence). The CDR3 is 14 amino acids. V dropped 5 bases and J dropped 2 bases, with 10 bases sitting between them. The CDR3 nucleotides read TGTGCCAGTAGTGAACCGGGGACCTACAATGAGCAGTTCTTC. It translates to CASSEPGTYNEQFF. Supplemented by reference TRBV19 and TRBJ2-1, the full variable domain reads DGGITQSPKYLFRKEGQNVTLSCEQNLNHDAMYWYRQDPGQGLRLIYYSQIVNDFQKGDIAEGYSVSREKKESFPLTVTSAQKNPTAFYLCASSEPGTYNEQFFGPGTRLTVL.

This clonotype showed up just a few times. V and J are TRBV7-9 and TRBJ2-4; either TRBD1 or TRBD2 may supply D (6 bases each). V lost 5 bases to trimming and J lost 3 bases, with 20 bases between them. Germline CDR1 SEHNR, CDR2 FQNEAQ (reference sequence). The CDR3 runs to 17 residues. The CDR3: CASSPGIGGGVKNIQYF. For the CDR3, the DNA is TGTGCCAGCAGCCCGGGGATAGGGGGAGGAGTCAAAAACATTCAGTACTTC.

V and J are TRBV9 and TRBJ2-1, with 8 bases lining up with TRBD2. Trimming removed 2 bases from V and 9 bases from J; junction bases left unmatched: 4. The CDR3 consists of 13 residues. Germline loops: CDR1 SGDLS, CDR2 YYNGEE. As DNA, the CDR3 is TGTGCCAGCAGCGTCGGGGGGGAAGGTGAGCAGTTCTTC. Its translation is CASSVGGEGEQFF.

This clonotype was seen a handful of times. The chain is built from TRBV29-1 and TRBJ2-6; D may be TRBD1 (7 bases). Germline V CDR1 and CDR2: SQVTM, ANQGSEA. This CDR3 has 17 residues. V gave up 0 bases and J gave up 3 bases, with 15 bases separating them. Here the CDR3 DNA reads TGCAGCGTTGAAGACGGCAGGGGGGCGAGTGGGGCCAACGTCCTGACTTTC. Residues: CSVEDGRGASGANVLTF.